This TCR beta chain was recovered during a study of blood T cell repertoires in COVID-19. Study overall: T cells, B-cell-depleted T cells, or PBMCs supplied cDNA or gDNA.

Trimming took 8 bases from V and 5 from J; bases not matched to a gene: 8. The CDR3 sequence is 13 residues long. CDR1 GTSNPN and CDR2 SVGIG come from the germline V gene (reference sequence). Per the study methods: Estimates of nucleated cell counts were drawn from the amplification of reference gene primers. Sequencing was performed with immunoSEQ multiplex PCR; in TCRdb, only in-frame clones are kept and a portion is missing. V and J calls plus clone size are reproduced from that table; the DNA served to infer D and trimming. The sample has roughly 200,000 clones; approximately 89% are singletons.

V gene TRBV30 combines with J gene TRBJ2-3; 9 positions agree with TRBD1. The sample taken for sequencing was PBMCs or T cells enriched from blood (not recorded which). The sequence came from a man aged 40-49 years who had recovered from COVID-19. In DNA form, the CDR3 reads TGTGCCGGACAGGGGCAGGCTAGAGATACGCAGTATTTT. Translation gives CAGQGQARDTQYF.